These 29 T cell receptor beta chains share one sample of origin, sequenced in a study of radiotherapy plus CTLA-4 blockade in lung cancer. The method was immunoSEQ multiplex PCR; TCRdb's version includes in-frame clones alone and lacks a portion of them. The sample lists about 60,000 clones; over 65% were seen once. The specimen comprised peripheral blood, sampled from a patient treated with radiotherapy plus ipilimumab. All receptors come from a human donor with non-small cell lung cancer who had a partial response to radiotherapy plus ipilimumab.

The V gene is TRBV13, the J gene TRBJ2-1; 7 positions match TRBD1. V was clipped by 5 bases and J by 0 bases; unmatched bases: 1. The CDR3 contains 14 residues. CDR1 is PRHDT, CDR2 FYEKMQ, per germline (reference sequence). Written as DNA, the CDR3 is TGTGCCAGCAGCCACAGGGGCTCCTACAATGAGCAGTTCTTC. Protein sequence: CASSHRGSYNEQFF. The complete variable domain, with remaining parts taken from reference TRBV13 and TRBJ2-1, reads AAGVIQSPRHLIKEKRETATLKCYPIPRHDTVYWYQQGPGQDPQFLISFYEKMQSDKGSIPDRFSAQQFSDYHSELNMSSLELGDSALYFCASSHRGSYNEQFFGPGTRLTVL.

This clone was seen at least ten times. V and J are TRBV5-6 and TRBJ2-2; 7 bases map to TRBD1. The V gene's germline CDR1 is SGHDT and CDR2 YYEEEE. The length of the CDR3 is 14 residues. V gave up 4 bases and J gave up 3 bases; unmatched junction bases: 3. The CDR3 loop reads CASSAGQDTGELFF. The CDR3 DNA reads as TGTGCCAGCAGCGCCGGACAGGACACCGGGGAGCTGTTTTTT.

The V and J genes are TRBV5-1 and TRBJ2-7; D is possibly TRBD1 (6 bases). Germline-derived CDR1 and CDR2 are SGHRS and YFSETQ. This CDR3 has 14 residues. V was clipped by 0 bases and J by 6 bases, with 13 bases between them. CDR3 DNA sequence: TGCGCCAGCAGCTTGGCCACAGGGTCTGGCGAGCAGTACTTC. Translating gives CASSLATGSGEQYF.

This sequence joins TRBV10-2 and TRBJ2-3; 10 bases are shared with TRBD2. The junction had 5 bases not matched to a gene; V was cut back by 4 bases and J by 4 bases. The CDR3 consists of 15 residues. Germline-derived CDR1 and CDR2 are WSHSY and SAAADI. CDR3 sequence (DNA): TGCGCCAGCAGTGCAGCGGGGGGGTTTTCAGATACGCAGTATTTT. This encodes CASSAAGGFSDTQYF.

The chain carries TRBV5-1 and TRBJ1-3, with D perhaps matching TRBD1 (5 bases). The CDR3 is 15 residues long. Per germline, CDR1 SGHRS and CDR2 YFSETQ. V was shortened by 4 bases and J by 0 bases, with 11 bases between the two germline ends. The CDR3 DNA follows: TGCGCCAGCAGCCCCGAAGGGGTCTCTGGAAACACCATATATTTT. This codes for CASSPEGVSGNTIYF. The entire variable domain, with the rest obtained from reference TRBV5-1 and TRBJ1-3, is as follows: KAGVTQTPRYLIKTRGQQVTLSCSPISGHRSVSWYQQTPGQGLQFLFEYFSETQRNKGNFPGRFSGRQFSNSRSEMNVSTLELGDSALYLCASSPEGVSGNTIYFGEGSWLTVV.

The gene calls are TRBV30 and TRBJ2-1; the match to TRBD1 covers 11 bases. CDR1 GTSNPN and CDR2 SVGIG come from the germline V gene (reference sequence). This CDR3 comprises 14 residues. J lost 4 bases, V lost 5 bases, and 4 bases had no gene match. In nucleotides, the CDR3 is TGTGCCTGGGAAGGACAGGGGGCTTACAATGAGCAGTTCTTC. Translation gives CAWEGQGAYNEQFF.

The chain combines TRBV27 with TRBJ2-6; D is ambiguous. CDR3 length: 13 amino acids. Germline V gene sequence: CDR1 MNHEY, CDR2 SMNVEV (reference sequence). Trimming left V 8 bases short and J 0 bases short, with 5 bases between. The CDR3 spells CASSFSGANVLTF. In DNA form, the CDR3 reads TGTGCCAGCTCTTTCTCTGGGGCCAACGTCCTGACTTTC. The whole variable domain, filled in from reference TRBV27 and TRBJ2-6, reads EAQVTQNPRYLITVTGKKLTVTCSQNMNHEYMSWYRQDPGLGLRQIYYSMNVEVTDKGDVPEGYKVSRKEKRNFPLILESPSPNQTSLYFCASSFSGANVLTFGAGSRLTVL.

The V and J genes are TRBV9 and TRBJ1-5, with TRBD1 as a possible D gene (5 bases). Trimming removed 0 bases at V and 7 bases at J, with 11 bases between. Germline CDR1 is SGDLS and CDR2 is YYNGEE. The CDR3 spans 14 residues. For the CDR3, the DNA is TGTGCCAGCAGCGTAGCGGGGGAGCAACAGCCCCAGCATTTT. The encoded protein is CASSVAGEQQPQHF.

The chain employs TRBV9 and TRBJ2-2; weak D call: TRBD1 (5 bases). The CDR3 runs to 15 residues. Trimming cost V 0 bases and J 7 bases, with 13 bases left between them. Germline CDR1 and CDR2: SGDLS and YYNGEE. CDR3 in amino acids: CASSVEGNRRGELFF. The CDR3 DNA sequence: TGTGCCAGCAGCGTAGAGGGGAATCGTCGCGGGGAGCTGTTTTTT.

The sample holds one count of this clone. This rearrangement joins TRBV18 to TRBJ2-1; 9 bases are a match to TRBD1. J lost 7 bases, V lost 3 bases, and 10 bases had no gene match. The CDR3 extends over 16 amino acids. Germline V gene lookup returns CDR1 KGHSH and CDR2 LQKENI. CDR3 protein: CASSPGQGALGNEQFF. DNA for the CDR3: TGTGCCAGCTCACCGGGACAGGGTGCCCTAGGGAATGAGCAGTTCTTC.

The genes are TRBV30 and TRBJ1-6, with D hard to call. The germline gives CDR1 GTSNPN, CDR2 SVGIG (reference sequence). V was trimmed by 4 bases and J by 7 bases, leaving 14 bases between them. This CDR3 is built from 14 residues. The CDR3 is CAWTGRVQNSPLHF. In DNA, the CDR3 is TGTGCCTGGACGGGGAGAGTCCAAAATTCACCCCTCCACTTT.

This sequence joins TRBV28 and TRBJ2-1; tentative D call: TRBD1 (5 bases). Trimming pared 2 bases from V and 4 bases from J, leaving 12 bases between. Germline CDR1 MDHEN, CDR2 SYDVKM. The CDR3 contains 15 residues. The CDR3 loop is CASSLEPPGYNEQFF. CDR3 DNA: TGTGCCAGCAGTTTAGAACCTCCAGGGTACAATGAGCAGTTCTTC.

This clone appeared a few times. This chain joins TRBV18 and TRBJ2-2, with 7 positions matching TRBD1. Germline loops: CDR1 KGHSH, CDR2 LQKENI. V was clipped by 6 bases and J by 0 bases; unmatched bases: 4. The CDR3 is 15 residues long. The CDR3 nucleotides are TGTGCCAGCTCGGTCGACAGGGCGAACACCGGGGAGCTGTTTTTT. It specifies CASSVDRANTGELFF.

The chain links TRBV9 to TRBJ2-2; maybe TRBD1 (5 bases). Trimming removed 3 bases at V and 5 bases at J, with 14 bases between. Germline assignment: CDR1 SGDLS and CDR2 YYNGEE. The CDR3 is 15 amino acids. This CDR3 is CASSATRVPTGELFF. CDR3 coding DNA: TGTGCCAGCAGCGCAACCAGGGTGCCGACCGGGGAGCTGTTTTTT. The variable domain in full, completed from reference TRBV9 and TRBJ2-2, reads DSGVTQTPKHLITATGQRVTLRCSPRSGDLSVYWYQQSLDQGLQFLIQYYNGEERAKGNILERFSAQQFPDLHSELNLSSLELGDSALYFCASSATRVPTGELFFGEGSRLTVL.

V and J are TRBV7-9 and TRBJ2-7, with 9 nucleotides matching TRBD1. This CDR3 has 15 amino acids. Germline-derived CDR1 and CDR2 are SEHNR and FQNEAQ (reference sequence). With V trimmed by 3 bases and J by 5 bases, 8 bases remained unmatched. The CDR3 DNA follows: TGTGCCAGCAGCTTTTTCCCGGGACAGGGAAACGAGCAGTACTTC. Its translation: CASSFFPGQGNEQYF. The full variable domain, its missing parts supplied by reference TRBV7-9 and TRBJ2-7, is DTGVSQNPRHKITKRGQNVTFRCDPISEHNRLYWYRQTLGQGPEFLTYFQNEAQLEKSRLLSDRFSAERPKGSFSTLEIQRTEQGDSAMYLCASSFFPGQGNEQYFGPGTRLTVT.

This chain uses TRBV19 with TRBJ2-2; no clear D gene. The CDR3 loop spans 16 amino acids. Germline-derived CDR1 and CDR2 are LNHDA and SQIVND (reference sequence). The V end lost 10 bases, the J end lost 1 base, and 19 bases lay between the germline ends. The CDR3, as DNA: TGTGCCACGTACGACACCACCATGAGGAACACCGGGGAGCTGTTTTTT. Its protein product is CATYDTTMRNTGELFF.

This clone was seen a handful of times. V gene TRBV7-2 combines with J gene TRBJ2-1, with TRBD1 matching over 9 bases. This CDR3 has 13 residues. Germline CDR1 is SGHTA and CDR2 is FQGNSA. V shed 1 base, J shed 8 bases, and the junction held 0 bases outside the gene matches. The CDR3: CASSLGTGDEQFF. The CDR3 coding sequence is TGTGCCAGCAGCTTAGGGACAGGGGATGAGCAGTTCTTC. Full variable domain (missing parts from reference TRBV7-2 and TRBJ2-1): GAGVSQSPSNKVTEKGKDVELRCDPISGHTALYWYRQSLGQGLEFLIYFQGNSAPDKSGLPSDRFSAERTGGSVSTLTIQRTQQEDSAVYLCASSLGTGDEQFFGPGTRLTVL.

The chain joins TRBV11-2 to TRBJ1-3; the D gene is possibly TRBD1 (6 bases). V lost 1 base, J lost 0 bases, and 13 bases lay in between. CDR3 length: 17 residues. Germline V gene data show CDR1 as SGHAT and CDR2 as FQNNGV. CDR3 amino acids: CASSLVRQVISGNTIYF. CDR3 in DNA: TGTGCCAGCAGCTTAGTGAGACAGGTGATCTCTGGAAACACCATATATTTT.

The gene calls are TRBV7-6 and TRBJ2-2, with 9 bases lining up with TRBD1. The germline V gene encodes CDR1 SGHVS and CDR2 FNYEAQ. The CDR3 contains 15 residues. The ends lost 3 bases at V and 4 bases at J; junction bases unmatched: 3. CDR3 DNA sequence: TGTGCCAGCAGCTTTGGACAGGGGAGCACCGGGGAGCTGTTTTTT. Translation: CASSFGQGSTGELFF.

In this sample, this clone turned up a few times. The chain recombines TRBV6-5 with TRBJ1-3; D may be TRBD1 (6 bases). Trimming shortened V by 2 bases and J by 1 base, and 12 bases separated the two germline ends. Germline CDR1 and CDR2: MNHEY and SVGAGI. There are 16 residues in the CDR3. CDR3 nucleotides: TGTGCCAGCAGTTACAGGACAGATTGGTCTGGAAACACCATATATTTT. This codes for CASSYRTDWSGNTIYF.

The chain joins TRBV6-1 to TRBJ2-3; maybe TRBD2 (7 bases). Germline CDR1 reads MNHNS; CDR2 reads SASEGT. This CDR3 spans 15 amino acids. V was clipped by 6 bases and J by 0 bases, with 13 bases between them. CDR3 loop: CASRGAGASTDTQYF. The CDR3 nucleotides read TGTGCCAGCAGGGGCGCGGGGGCTAGCACAGATACGCAGTATTTT.

This clone came up once. This chain connects TRBV5-6 to TRBJ1-1; 7 positions match TRBD1. The CDR3 length is 17 residues. The germline CDR1 and CDR2 sequences are SGHDT and YYEEEE. Trimming removed 4 bases from V and 4 bases from J; junction bases left unmatched: 16. The CDR3 is CASSRARTGRAGTEAFF. In DNA, the CDR3 is TGTGCCAGCAGCAGGGCGAGGACAGGCCGGGCGGGCACTGAAGCTTTCTTT.

This rearrangement joins TRBV5-5 to TRBJ2-7; tentatively, D is TRBD1 (6 bases). Trimming removed 4 bases at V and 1 base at J, with 9 bases between. Germline assignment: CDR1 SGHKS and CDR2 YYEKEE (reference sequence). This CDR3 has 13 amino acids. Written as DNA, the CDR3 is TGTGCCAGCAGCCCGGACAGTTCCTACGAGCAGTACTTC. Its translation: CASSPDSSYEQYF.

CDR3 nucleotides: TGTGCCAGCAGCTTAGCGCGGGCGGGGCATGGCTACACCTTC. Protein sequence: CASSLARAGHGYTF. V gene TRBV7-8 combines with J gene TRBJ1-2, with a possible D match to TRBD1 (5 bases). Trimming removed 0 bases at V and 6 bases at J, with 11 bases between. Germline V gene lookup returns CDR1 SGHVS and CDR2 FQNEAQ. The length of the CDR3 is 14 residues.

In its sample, this clone was seen a few times. This chain uses TRBV6-5 with TRBJ2-7; D perhaps matches TRBD1 (6 bases). V was trimmed by 0 bases and J by 2 bases, leaving 8 bases between them. CDR1 is MNHEY and CDR2 is SVGAGI in the germline V gene. The CDR3 totals 14 residues. The CDR3 DNA sequence: TGTGCCAGCAGTTACTCCCAGGGGCCCTACGAGCAGTACTTC. Translated: CASSYSQGPYEQYF.

V is TRBV30 and J is TRBJ1-2; 9 nucleotides line up with TRBD1. The germline gives CDR1 GTSNPN, CDR2 SVGIG (reference sequence). This CDR3 is 15 amino acids long. Trimming took 0 bases from V and 2 from J; bases not matched to a gene: 4. The CDR3 DNA reads TGTGCCTGGAGTGTGGGACAGGGTTCAAACTATGGCTACACCTTC. Translating it yields CAWSVGQGSNYGYTF.

The chain employs TRBV19 and TRBJ2-5; TRBD1 aligns across 7 bases. This CDR3 has 15 amino acids. V dropped 2 bases and J dropped 0; count of bases not matched to a gene: 3. Germline values: CDR1 LNHDA, CDR2 SQIVND (reference sequence). The CDR3 nucleotides read TGTGCCAGTAGTATACGGGACAGCAACCAAGAGACCCAGTACTTC. Translating gives CASSIRDSNQETQYF.

This clone was observed a handful of times. The V gene is TRBV19, the J gene TRBJ2-7; 10 bases line up with TRBD1. The CDR3 sequence is 14 residues long. Looked up from germline, CDR1 is LNHDA and CDR2 is SQIVND (reference sequence). Unmatched junction bases numbered 4, after V lost 5 bases and J lost 3 bases. The DNA of the CDR3 is TGTGCCAGTAGTGCGGGGACAGGGGACTACGAGCAGTACTTC. It codes for CASSAGTGDYEQYF.

The chain is built from TRBV7-2 and TRBJ1-2; D possibly corresponds to TRBD1 (6 bases). The V end was cut by 5 bases, the J end by 8 bases, with 18 bases between. Germline V lookup: CDR1 SGHTA, CDR2 FQGNSA. The CDR3 spans 14 residues. As DNA, the CDR3 is TGTGCCAGCAGCCCCTACCGGAAGGGGGAAGGCTACACCTTC. Amino acid sequence: CASSPYRKGEGYTF.